This TCR beta chain appears in the sequencing data of a study of blood T cell repertoires in COVID-19. Generated by immunoSEQ multiplex PCR, the TCRdb table keeps only in-frame clones and is missing some. The repertoire holds 90,000 or so clones, with less than 90% as singletons. The junction had 16 bases not matched to a gene; V was cut back by 5 bases and J by 0 bases. The V gene's germline CDR1 is SEHNR and CDR2 FQNEAQ (reference sequence). The CDR3 is 19 amino acids. Sequencing was carried out using peripheral blood. The source of this sequence is a man older than 75 with active or convalescent COVID-19. This chain joins TRBV7-9 and TRBJ1-2; 9 bases fit TRBD1. CDR3 loop: CASSAPTGTGIESNYGYTF. The DNA for the CDR3 is TGTGCCAGCAGCGCCCCGACCGGGACAGGGATAGAGTCTAACTATGGCTACACCTTC.